What follows is one T cell receptor (beta chain) and its context. All enrollees were roughly 18 to 89 years old and from about 25 US areas. The repertoire was sequenced with immunoSEQ multiplex PCR; TCRdb's copy has only in-frame clones and lacks some. The repertoire holds 180,000 or so clones, with around four fifths as singletons. The data originate from a study of blood T cell repertoires in COVID-19. The germline V and J ends were trimmed by 8 bases and 7 bases, with 20 bases remaining between them. Germline CDR1 and CDR2: LGHNA and YNFKEQ. The CDR3 is made up of 14 amino acids. The receptor was isolated from a woman in her 50s who had recovered from COVID-19. The chain recombines TRBV4-2 with TRBJ1-1; no clear D. What was sequenced was PBMCs or T cells enriched from blood (not recorded which). In DNA, the CDR3 is TGTGCCAGCTCACTAGGGAGGACCATCGATGAAGCTTTCTTT. Amino acids: CASSLGRTIDEAFF.